This section outlines one TCR beta chain sequence together with its context. The data were taken from a study of blood T cell repertoires in COVID-19. Assay used: immunoSEQ multiplex PCR; TCRdb lists only in-frame clones, some missing. The sample includes 200,000 to 250,000 clones, about four fifths seen only once; the top ten take about 9.6%. Germline V gene lookup returns CDR1 SGHAT and CDR2 FQNNGV. Trimming at V came to 1 base and at J to 0 bases, leaving 2 bases not matched to a gene. The CDR3 contains 15 residues. The source material was peripheral blood. The clonotype comes from a man at least 80 years old with acute or convalescent COVID-19. The J gene is TRBJ2-7, the V gene TRBV11-2; 8 bases are a match to TRBD2. The CDR3 region is CASSLGSGSSYEQYF. In DNA, the CDR3 is TGTGCCAGCAGCTTAGGAAGCGGGAGCTCCTACGAGCAGTACTTC.